Sequencing of this T cell receptor (beta chain) was carried out in a study of T cell responses to AZD1222 COVID-19 vaccine. The V gene lost 2 bases and the J gene lost 2 bases, with 13 bases spanning the gap. CDR1 is SGHNT and CDR2 is YYREEE in the germline V gene (reference sequence). This CDR3 spans 15 amino acids. Using immunoSEQ multiplex PCR, the repertoire was profiled, and TCRdb retains in-frame clones only, with some absent. The sample consists of approximately 26,000 clones, around 90% of them appearing once. Regarding the study as a whole: It should be noted that donors were predominantly white British and more often female, and clonal diversity was possibly underestimated.

The table lists this clone with a count of one. Its antigen is currently unknown. This chain links TRBV5-4 with TRBJ2-5; either TRBD1 or TRBD2 may fit D (5 bases each). Source: peripheral blood, taken on day 0 of AZD1222 vaccination. The sequence derives from an adult in good health. CDR3 residues: CASSFSAGRQETQYF. CDR3 coding DNA: TGTGCCAGCAGCTTTAGCGCAGGGCGGCAAGAGACCCAGTACTTC.